The next 14 T cell receptor beta chains were all read from a single sample in a study of technical replicates of blood from a few donors. This table comes from immunoSEQ multiplex PCR, and its TCRdb copy is limited to in-frame clones, with some not included. The sample contains approximately 87,000 clones, approximately 91% of which appear only once. The specimen sequenced was T cells isolated from PBMCs. The receptors here all came from a human donor in good health. Some clones in this sample may be carry-over from other donors' samples.

The chain joins TRBV29-1 to TRBJ1-1, with 9 nucleotides matching TRBD1. Per the germline V gene, CDR1 is SQVTM and CDR2 is ANQGSEA. The junction had 15 bases not matched to a gene; V was cut back by 6 bases and J by 4 bases. The CDR3 is 16 amino acids. CDR3 protein: CSVGDRVWLNPTEAFF. CDR3 sequence (DNA): TGCAGCGTGGGGGACAGGGTCTGGCTCAACCCCACTGAAGCTTTCTTT.

This clone was picked up one time. This chain connects TRBV1 to TRBJ2-7; the D segment call TRBD2 is taken from the table without a DNA check. TRBV1 is designated a pseudogene. The CDR3 extends over 16 amino acids. CDR3 in amino acids: CTSSHRLAGEAYEQYF. CDR3 in DNA: TGCACCAGCAGCCATAGACTAGCGGGAGAAGCCTACGAGCAGTACTTC.

The chain is built from TRBV27 and TRBJ1-2; no clear D gene. Trimming took 0 bases from V and 6 from J, leaving 8 bases between them. There are 13 residues in the CDR3. The germline gives CDR1 MNHEY, CDR2 SMNVEV (reference sequence). The CDR3 nucleotides read TGTGCCAGCAGTTTATCGATGGCAGATGGCTACACCTTC. It encodes CASSLSMADGYTF.

V gene TRBV5-1 combines with J gene TRBJ2-4; 7 bases are a match to TRBD2. CDR3 length: 18 amino acids. The V segment lost 2 bases and the J segment 3 bases; nucleotides outside the gene matches: 14. Germline loops: CDR1 SGHRS, CDR2 YFSETQ. In DNA, the CDR3 is TGCGCCAGCAGCTTATCGGGTATGGGAGGGCCTATCAAAAACATTCAGTACTTC. Encoded protein: CASSLSGMGGPIKNIQYF. The whole variable domain, remainder taken from reference TRBV5-1 and TRBJ2-4, is KAGVTQTPRYLIKTRGQQVTLSCSPISGHRSVSWYQQTPGQGLQFLFEYFSETQRNKGNFPGRFSGRQFSNSRSEMNVSTLELGDSALYLCASSLSGMGGPIKNIQYFGAGTRLSVL.

The chain combines TRBV27 with TRBJ2-7; weak D call: TRBD1 (6 bases). The germline V gene has CDR1 MNHEY and CDR2 SMNVEV (reference sequence). This CDR3 comprises 14 residues. V was pared by 5 bases and J by 2 bases, with 13 bases between. For the CDR3, the DNA is TGTGCCAGCAGTCCGGGACAAAGACCCTACGAGCAGTACTTC. This codes for CASSPGQRPYEQYF.

A single count supports this clone. The chain couples TRBV5-6 to TRBJ2-3; D is possibly TRBD2 (6 bases). Germline V gives CDR1 SGHDT, CDR2 YYEEEE. V gave up 0 bases and J gave up 0 bases, with 11 bases separating them. This CDR3 region has 16 residues. CDR3 bases: TGTGCCAGCAGCTTGGATTGGGGGACTAGCACAGATACGCAGTATTTT. This gives the protein CASSLDWGTSTDTQYF. Together with reference TRBV5-6 and TRBJ2-3, the CDR3 gives the full variable domain: DAGVTQSPTHLIKTRGQQVTLRCSPKSGHDTVSWYQQALGQGPQFIFQYYEEEERQRGNFPDRFSGHQFPNYSSELNVNALLLGDSALYLCASSLDWGTSTDTQYFGPGTRLTVL.

This chain links TRBV4-2 with TRBJ2-3; TRBD1 matches 7 bases. The CDR3 extends over 17 amino acids. Germline CDR1 and CDR2: LGHNA and YNFKEQ. With 4 bases clipped from V and 0 bases from J, the junction kept 10 bases outside the gene matches. The CDR3 coding sequence is TGTGCCAGCAGCCCGATGACAGGGCCAGCTAGCACAGATACGCAGTATTTT. The encoded protein is CASSPMTGPASTDTQYF.

The table lists this clone with a count of one. The J gene is TRBJ1-2, the V gene TRBV5-5, with TRBD1 matching over 9 bases. Germline CDR1 is SGHKS and CDR2 is YYEKEE (reference sequence). The CDR3 is made up of 12 amino acids. The CDR3 region is CASRTGVQGYTF. CDR3 DNA sequence: TGTGCTAGCCGGACAGGGGTCCAGGGCTACACCTTC.

The chain employs TRBV11-2 and TRBJ2-7; perhaps TRBD2 as D (7 bases). Trimming took off 5 bases at V and 0 bases at J, with 14 bases between the two ends. The germline CDR1 and CDR2 sequences are SGHAT and FQNNGV. The CDR3 runs 15 residues. The CDR3 region has the DNA TGTGCCAGCAGCGTACTGGGGGGGCCCTCCTACGAGCAGTACTTC. As protein: CASSVLGGPSYEQYF. Based on the CDR3 plus reference TRBV11-2 and TRBJ2-7, the full variable domain is EAGVAQSPRYKIIEKRQSVAFWCNPISGHATLYWYQQILGQGPKLLIQFQNNGVVDDSQLPKDRFSAERLKGVDSTLKIQPAKLEDSAVYLCASSVLGGPSYEQYFGPGTRLTVT.

CDR3 in DNA: TGTGCCAGCAGCGCGGACAGGGCTGATACGCAGTATTTT. Translating gives CASSADRADTQYF. The V call is TRBV9, the J call TRBJ2-3, with 8 bases that match TRBD1. The length of the CDR3 is 13 residues. The germline V gene has CDR1 SGDLS and CDR2 YYNGEE. J lost 6 bases, V lost 3 bases, and 3 bases had no gene match. The variable domain in full, completed from reference TRBV9 and TRBJ2-3, reads DSGVTQTPKHLITATGQRVTLRCSPRSGDLSVYWYQQSLDQGLQFLIQYYNGEERAKGNILERFSAQQFPDLHSELNLSSLELGDSALYFCASSADRADTQYFGPGTRLTVL.

This clone was observed a single time. The gene calls are TRBV19 and TRBJ1-1; 7 positions agree with TRBD1. Losses at the gene ends were 6 bases for V and 0 bases for J; bases not matched to a gene: 7. CDR3 length: 15 amino acids. Germline CDR1 is LNHDA and CDR2 is SQIVND (reference sequence). CDR3 sequence (DNA): TGTGCCAGTAGCCTTCCCGGGACAGTGAACACTGAAGCTTTCTTT. Its protein is CASSLPGTVNTEAFF.

The CDR3 region has the DNA TGTGCCAGCAGGGGCGGGACAGGAATTTACGAGCAGTACTTC. Translating it yields CASRGGTGIYEQYF. The gene calls are TRBV6-1 and TRBJ2-5; 8 bases are a match to TRBD1. The J call could be wrong; TRBJ2-7 is a better fit for the DNA end. Germline V CDR1 and CDR2: MNHNS, SASEGT. The CDR3 is made up of 14 amino acids.

The V and J genes are TRBV30 and TRBJ1-5; D may be TRBD1 (5 bases). The CDR3 contains 14 residues. V was pared by 0 bases and J by 7 bases, with 13 bases between. From germline, CDR1 is GTSNPN and CDR2 SVGIG (reference sequence). The CDR3 nucleotides are TGTGCCTGGAGTGTGGTAAGGGGAGGCCAGCCCCAGCATTTT. Translated: CAWSVVRGGQPQHF.

The CDR3 bases are TGCGCCAGCAGCCTCAGGATATGGCTAGCGGGAGAAAATTTGGGGACAGATACGCAGTATTTT. Its translation: CASSLRIWLAGENLGTDTQYF. The rearrangement uses TRBV4-1 and TRBJ2-3; 10 nucleotides align to TRBD2. Germline loops: CDR1 MGHRA, CDR2 YSYEKL. This CDR3 is 21 amino acids long. V shed 4 bases and J 3 bases; nucleotides not matched to a gene: 22.